The clone carrying this T cell receptor beta chain appeared many times. Its target is not known. The data were taken from a study of glioma-infiltrating T cells. The iRepertoire nested amplicon-rescue multiplex PCR amplified TCR alpha and beta CDR3s from RNA. Tissue mRNA or PBMC total RNA, roughly 100-400 ng, went into one-step reverse transcription and amplification. TCRdb called the multiplex PCR reads again in MiXCR, with one record for every CDR3 protein. The repertoire includes more than 85,000 distinct CDR3 sequences, less than 30% of them detected once, and 35% sits in the top ten. V lost 4 bases and J lost 4; bases outside the gene matches: 9. CDR1 is DFQATT, CDR2 SNEGSKA, per germline (reference sequence). The CDR3 sequence is 15 residues long. Study-wide points: Very few CDR3 sequences were shared between tissue and blood. Non-neoplastic patients had below-expected tissue-blood divergence, while all gliomas exceeded expectation.

This clonotype was obtained from a human donor with low-grade glioma or glioblastoma, undergoing nonglioma brain surgery, or in good health (not recorded which). V is TRBV20-1 and J is TRBJ2-7; 11 bases match TRBD2. The sample was glioma tissue, nonneoplastic brain tissue, or PBMCs (not recorded which). CDR3 DNA: TGCAGTGCTATACCATTAGCGGGAGGGTCGTACGAGCAGTACTTC. Its translation: CSAIPLAGGSYEQYF.